The clone carrying this T cell receptor (beta chain) appeared many times. This specimen comes from a study of T cells in Graves' hyperthyroidism and ophthalmopathy. Study-level background: Peripheral blood was secured at the point of initial diagnosis, before any treatment.

Uncontrolled infection, other autoimmune disease, pregnancy or lactation disqualified patients from enrolment. The CDR3 regions of TCR beta were amplified from RNA transcripts. Carried out on the TCR CDR3, a first-round RT-PCR used the HTBI primer set. In TCRdb, the multiplex PCR reads were re-called with MiXCR into one record per CDR3 protein. The table records 500,000 or so distinct CDR3 sequences, about 16% of them present only once. The material sequenced was blood. This receptor was identified in a woman aged 25 to 39 with Graves' ophthalmopathy.

The CDR3: CSAKAPVGTEAFF. The CDR3 DNA is TGCAGTGCTAAAGCCCCCGTCGGGACTGAAGCTTTCTTT. V usage is TRBV20-1 and J usage is TRBJ1-1; the D is unclear. V lost 4 bases, J lost 5 bases, and 14 bases lay in between. There are 13 residues in the CDR3. Germline V gene data show CDR1 as DFQATT and CDR2 as SNEGSKA (reference sequence).